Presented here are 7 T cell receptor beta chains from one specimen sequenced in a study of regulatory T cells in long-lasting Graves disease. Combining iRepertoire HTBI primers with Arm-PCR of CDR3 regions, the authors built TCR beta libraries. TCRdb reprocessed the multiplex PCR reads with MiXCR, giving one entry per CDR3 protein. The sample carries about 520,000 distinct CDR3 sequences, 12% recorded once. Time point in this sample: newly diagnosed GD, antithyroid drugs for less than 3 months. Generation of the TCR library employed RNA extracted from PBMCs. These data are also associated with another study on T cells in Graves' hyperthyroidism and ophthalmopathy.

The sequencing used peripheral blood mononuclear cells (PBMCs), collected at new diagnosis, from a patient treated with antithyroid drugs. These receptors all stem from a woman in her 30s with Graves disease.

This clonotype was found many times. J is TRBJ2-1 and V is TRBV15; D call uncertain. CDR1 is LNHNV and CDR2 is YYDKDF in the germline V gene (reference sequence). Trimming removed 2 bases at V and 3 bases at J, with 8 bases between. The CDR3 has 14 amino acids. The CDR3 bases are TGTGCCACCAGCAGAAGCACAAGCTACAATGAGCAGTTCTTC. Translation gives CATSRSTSYNEQFF.

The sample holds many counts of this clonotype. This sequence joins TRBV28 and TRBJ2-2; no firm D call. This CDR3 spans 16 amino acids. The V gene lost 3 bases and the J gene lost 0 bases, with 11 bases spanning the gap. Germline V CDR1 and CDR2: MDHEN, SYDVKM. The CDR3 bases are TGTGCCAGCAGTTTGCTGGGCGACACGAACACCGGGGAGCTGTTTTTT. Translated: CASSLLGDTNTGELFF.

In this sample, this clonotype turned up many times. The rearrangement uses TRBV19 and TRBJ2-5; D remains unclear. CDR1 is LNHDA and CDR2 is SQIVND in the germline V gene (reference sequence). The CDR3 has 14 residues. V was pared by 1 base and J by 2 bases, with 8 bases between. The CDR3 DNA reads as TGTGCCAGTAGTATAGTCGGCCGACAAGAGACCCAGTACTTC. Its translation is CASSIVGRQETQYF. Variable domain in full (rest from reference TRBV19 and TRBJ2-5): DGGITQSPKYLFRKEGQNVTLSCEQNLNHDAMYWYRQDPGQGLRLIYYSQIVNDFQKGDIAEGYSVSREKKESFPLTVTSAQKNPTAFYLCASSIVGRQETQYFGPGTRLLVL.

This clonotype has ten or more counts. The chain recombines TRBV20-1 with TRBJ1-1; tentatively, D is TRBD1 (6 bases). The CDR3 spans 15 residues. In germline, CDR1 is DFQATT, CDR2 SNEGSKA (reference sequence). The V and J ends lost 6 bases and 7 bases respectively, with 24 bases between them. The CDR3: CSAPALNKIGGEAFF. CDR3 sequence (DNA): TGCAGTGCCCCGGCACTTAACAAGATAGGGGGTGAAGCTTTCTTT.

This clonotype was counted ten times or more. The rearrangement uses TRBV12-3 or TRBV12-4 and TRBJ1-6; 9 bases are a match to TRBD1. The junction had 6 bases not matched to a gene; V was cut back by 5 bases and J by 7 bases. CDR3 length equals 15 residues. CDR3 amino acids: CASSGTGLWNSPLHF. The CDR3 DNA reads TGTGCCAGCAGTGGGACAGGGCTGTGGAATTCACCCCTCCACTTT.

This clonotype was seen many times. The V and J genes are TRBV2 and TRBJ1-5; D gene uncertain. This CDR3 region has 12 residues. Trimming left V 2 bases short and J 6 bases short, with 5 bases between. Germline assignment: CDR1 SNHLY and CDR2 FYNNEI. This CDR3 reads CASSETFQPQHF. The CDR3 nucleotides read TGTGCCAGCAGTGAAACCTTTCAGCCCCAGCATTTT.

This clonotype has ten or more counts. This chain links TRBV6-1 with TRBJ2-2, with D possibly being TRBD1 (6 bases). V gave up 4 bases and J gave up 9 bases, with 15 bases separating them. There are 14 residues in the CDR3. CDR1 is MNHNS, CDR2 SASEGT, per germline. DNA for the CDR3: TGTGCCAGCAGTGCAGACAGGCCCTTCAGGGAGCTGTTTTTT. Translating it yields CASSADRPFRELFF.